Each of the 20 T cell receptor beta chains below was sequenced from the same sample in a study of technical replicates of blood from several donors. Assay: immunoSEQ multiplex PCR; the TCRdb copy retains only in-frame clones and omits some. The top ten clones hold around 5% of a sample with tens of thousands of clones, roughly 90% of them seen once. Sequenced: PBMCs. These receptors were collected from a human donor in good health. Some clones in this sample may be carry-over from other donors' samples.

The table lists this clone with a few counts. V usage is TRBV4-1 and J usage is TRBJ2-5; 7 nucleotides line up with TRBD2. This CDR3 spans 15 amino acids. Germline lookup yields CDR1 MGHRA and CDR2 YSYEKL. Trimming at V came to 0 bases and at J to 8 bases, leaving 9 bases not matched to a gene. The CDR3 nucleotides are TGCGCCAGCAGCCAAGATCGGGGAGGGGCGGGAACCCAGTACTTC. It specifies CASSQDRGGAGTQYF.

This chain uses TRBV5-6 with TRBJ1-1, with a weak D call TRBD1 (6 bases). CDR3 size: 14 residues. Looked up from germline, CDR1 is SGHDT and CDR2 is YYEEEE. V lost 0 bases and J 5 bases, leaving 11 bases between the germline ends. DNA of the CDR3: TGTGCCAGCAGCTTGGCGGGGGGCCTAACTGAAGCTTTCTTT. Translation gives CASSLAGGLTEAFF.

V usage is TRBV7-2 and J usage is TRBJ1-2; D remains ambiguous. V was shortened by 3 bases and J by 10 bases, with 30 bases between the two germline ends. CDR1 and CDR2 (germline): SGHTA, FQGNSA. This CDR3 has 18 amino acids. The CDR3 region is CASSLSWLSLARAFAYTF. CDR3 sequence (DNA): TGTGCCAGCAGCTTGAGTTGGCTCTCGCTGGCGAGGGCCTTTGCCTACACCTTC.

The sample holds one count of this clone. This CDR3 reads CSVLGQGLRGYTF. The CDR3 DNA is TGCAGCGTGCTGGGACAGGGCCTTCGGGGCTACACCTTC. The chain links TRBV29-1 to TRBJ1-2; 9 nucleotides match TRBD1. Germline V lookup: CDR1 SQVTM, CDR2 ANQGSEA. V gave up 6 bases and J gave up 8 bases; unmatched junction bases: 10. CDR3 length: 13 amino acids.

The J gene is TRBJ2-1, the V gene TRBV5-1, with TRBD1 as a possible D gene (6 bases). The V gene lost 3 bases and the J gene lost 9 bases, with 7 bases spanning the gap. CDR1 and CDR2 (germline): SGHRS, YFSETQ. This CDR3 is 11 amino acids long. The chain's CDR3 is CASSYRAEQFF. Here the CDR3 DNA reads TGCGCCAGCAGCTACAGGGCTGAGCAGTTCTTC.

The chain is built from TRBV6-6 and TRBJ2-1, with 7 nucleotides matching TRBD1. The CDR3 has 12 amino acids. CDR1 MNHNY and CDR2 SVGAGI come from the germline V gene (reference sequence). V lost 2 bases, J lost 16 bases, and 8 bases stayed unmatched. The CDR3 nucleotides are TGTGCCAGCAGTTACCCAGACAGGGACCTCTTCTTC. Encoded protein: CASSYPDRDLFF.

The rearrangement joins TRBV6-6 to TRBJ1-1; 12 nucleotides align to TRBD1. CDR1 MNHNY and CDR2 SVGAGI come from the germline V gene (reference sequence). With 4 bases clipped from V and 5 bases from J, the junction kept 5 bases outside the gene matches. CDR3 length equals 15 residues. The CDR3 region is CASSWGQGARTEAFF. The CDR3 DNA reads TGTGCCAGCAGTTGGGGACAGGGGGCTCGAACTGAAGCTTTCTTT.

This chain links TRBV6-5 with TRBJ1-1, with D possibly TRBD1 on 5 matching bases. Deletions cut 8 bases from V and 1 base from J, with 17 bases between. The CDR3 spans 15 residues. Germline CDR1 reads MNHEY; CDR2 reads SVGAGI. CDR3 in amino acids: CASYGRVVGNTEAFF. As DNA, the CDR3 is TGTGCCAGCTACGGCAGGGTGGTGGGGAACACTGAAGCTTTCTTT.

V and J are TRBV6-5 and TRBJ1-4, with 7 positions matching TRBD1. This CDR3 has 14 residues. The V gene end was trimmed by 4 bases and the J gene end by 5 bases; junction bases not matched to a gene: 4. Germline V CDR1 and CDR2: MNHEY, SVGAGI. The CDR3 DNA follows: TGTGCCAGCAGTTCGGGACAGCCGAATGAAAAACTGTTTTTT. Amino acid sequence: CASSSGQPNEKLFF.

The chain uses TRBV6-6 and TRBJ1-6; 8 nucleotides align to TRBD1. V lost 6 bases, J lost 7 bases, and 2 bases stayed unmatched. The CDR3 is made up of 13 amino acids. Germline V gene lookup returns CDR1 MNHNY and CDR2 SVGAGI (reference sequence). For the CDR3, the DNA is TGTGCCAGCAGCAGACAGGGGAATTCACCCCTCCACTTT. This codes for CASSRQGNSPLHF.

The V call is TRBV6-1, the J call TRBJ1-5, with 10 bases that match TRBD1. With 8 bases clipped from V and 4 bases from J, the junction kept 2 bases outside the gene matches. The CDR3 runs 13 residues. Germline-derived CDR1 and CDR2 are MNHNS and SASEGT. The CDR3 bases are TGTGCCAGCTCGGACAGGGGGAATCAGCCCCAGCATTTT. Translating it yields CASSDRGNQPQHF.

The gene calls are TRBV10-2 and TRBJ2-3; 7 bases are shared with TRBD2. Germline CDR1 is WSHSY and CDR2 is SAAADI. Unmatched junction bases numbered 6, after V lost 3 bases and J lost 3 bases. There are 15 residues in the CDR3. The CDR3, as DNA: TGCGCCAGCAGTGAATGGCGGGAGCGGACAGATACGCAGTATTTT. Translated: CASSEWRERTDTQYF.

This clone is a singleton in its sample. The gene calls are TRBV6-5 and TRBJ1-6, with a weak D call TRBD1 (5 bases). This CDR3 region has 13 residues. V was clipped by 6 bases and J by 11 bases, with 14 bases between them. CDR1 is MNHEY and CDR2 is SVGAGI in the germline V gene. The chain's CDR3 is CASRAQGLAPLHF. DNA for the CDR3: TGTGCCAGCAGGGCCCAGGGTCTAGCACCCCTCCACTTT.

This sequence joins TRBV4-2 and TRBJ2-2; 8 positions agree with TRBD2. This CDR3 contains 19 residues. V shed 3 bases and J 0 bases; nucleotides not matched to a gene: 12. Looked up from germline, CDR1 is LGHNA and CDR2 is YNFKEQ. The CDR3 region is CASSHDRGGRMANTGELFF. The CDR3 DNA is TGTGCCAGCAGCCACGACCGGGGGGGTAGAATGGCGAACACCGGGGAGCTGTTTTTT.

V is TRBV7-9 and J is TRBJ1-4, with TRBD1 as a possible D gene (6 bases). The CDR3 consists of 18 residues. The germline V gene has CDR1 SEHNR and CDR2 FQNEAQ (reference sequence). The germline V and J ends were trimmed by 2 bases and 7 bases, with 23 bases remaining between them. The CDR3 DNA reads as TGTGCCAGCAGCTTACCGCACCCCCGACAGGCCCCCGGTGAAAAACTGTTTTTT. Amino acids: CASSLPHPRQAPGEKLFF.

The chain uses TRBV7-9 and TRBJ2-5; possibly TRBD1 for D (6 bases). The germline V gene has CDR1 SEHNR and CDR2 FQNEAQ (reference sequence). This CDR3 has 15 residues. Trimming took off 4 bases at V and 2 bases at J, with 14 bases between the two ends. CDR3 amino acids: CASSSLLGQQETQYF. The DNA of the CDR3 is TGTGCCAGCAGCTCGTTGCTCGGACAGCAAGAGACCCAGTACTTC. Full variable domain (outside the CDR3, taken from reference TRBV7-9 and TRBJ2-5): DTGVSQNPRHKITKRGQNVTFRCDPISEHNRLYWYRQTLGQGPEFLTYFQNEAQLEKSRLLSDRFSAERPKGSFSTLEIQRTEQGDSAMYLCASSSLLGQQETQYFGPGTRLLVL.

This clone was counted a few times. This chain connects TRBV23-1 to TRBJ1-1, with D perhaps TRBD1 (5 bases). TRBV23-1 is recorded as an ORF, its role being uncertain. V was shortened by 0 bases and J by 3 bases, with 14 bases between the two germline ends. This CDR3 spans 16 amino acids. The CDR3 spells CASSQSNRLGDTEAFF. CDR3 coding DNA: TGCGCCAGCAGTCAATCGAACAGGTTGGGTGACACTGAAGCTTTCTTT.

The chain couples TRBV6-5 to TRBJ1-1; the D is unclear. CDR1 is MNHEY and CDR2 is SVGAGI in the germline V gene. The ends were cut back, 5 bases at V and 5 bases at J, with 15 bases in the middle. The CDR3 spans 14 residues. The CDR3, as DNA: TGTGCCAGCAGTACCCCGATTCGAGGAACTGAAGCTTTCTTT. As protein: CASSTPIRGTEAFF.

This rearrangement joins TRBV29-1 to TRBJ1-1; no reliable D call. Germline V CDR1 and CDR2: SQVTM, ANQGSEA. The length of the CDR3 is 11 residues. V gave up 7 bases and J gave up 8 bases, with 14 bases separating them. This chain's CDR3 is CSGSELLEAFF. DNA for the CDR3: TGCAGCGGATCCGAATTACTGGAAGCTTTCTTT.

The chain carries TRBV11-1 and TRBJ2-1; 9 bases align to TRBD1. In germline, CDR1 is SGHAT, CDR2 FQDESV (reference sequence). The CDR3 consists of 17 residues. J gave up 5 bases and V 0 bases, and 8 bases lay outside the gene matches. The CDR3 DNA is TGTGCCAGCAGCTTAGCTTGGGGGACAGGGAAGCACAATGAGCAGTTCTTC. Its translation is CASSLAWGTGKHNEQFF.